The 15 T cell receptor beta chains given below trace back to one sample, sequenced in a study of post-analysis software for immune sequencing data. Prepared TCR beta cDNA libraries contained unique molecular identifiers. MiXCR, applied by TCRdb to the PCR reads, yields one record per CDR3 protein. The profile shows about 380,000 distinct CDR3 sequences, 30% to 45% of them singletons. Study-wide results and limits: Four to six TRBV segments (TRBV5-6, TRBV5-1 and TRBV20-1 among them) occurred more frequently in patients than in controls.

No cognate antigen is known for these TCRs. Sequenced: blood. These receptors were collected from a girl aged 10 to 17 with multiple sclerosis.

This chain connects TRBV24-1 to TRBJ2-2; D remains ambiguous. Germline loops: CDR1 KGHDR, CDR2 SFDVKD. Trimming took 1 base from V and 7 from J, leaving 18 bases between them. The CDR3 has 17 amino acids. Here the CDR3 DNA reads TGTGCCACCAGTGATTTAGGCCAAACAGCTTTTGGCGGGGAGCTGTTTTTT. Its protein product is CATSDLGQTAFGGELFF.

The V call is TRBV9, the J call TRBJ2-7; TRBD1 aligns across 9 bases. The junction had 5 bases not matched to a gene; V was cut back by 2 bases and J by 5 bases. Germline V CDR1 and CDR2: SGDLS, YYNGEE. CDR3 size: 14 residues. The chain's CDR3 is CASSVGQGSNEQYF. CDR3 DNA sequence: TGTGCCAGCAGCGTGGGACAGGGATCCAACGAGCAGTACTTC.

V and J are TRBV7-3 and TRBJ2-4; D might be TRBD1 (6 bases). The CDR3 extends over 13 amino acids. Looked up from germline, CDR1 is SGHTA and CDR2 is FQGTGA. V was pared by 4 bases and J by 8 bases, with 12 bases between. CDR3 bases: TGTGCCAGCAGCTCATACAGGGACGACATTCAGTACTTC. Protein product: CASSSYRDDIQYF. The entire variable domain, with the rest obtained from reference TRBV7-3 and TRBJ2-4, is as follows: GAGVSQTPSNKVTEKGKYVELRCDPISGHTALYWYRQSLGQGPEFLIYFQGTGAADDSGLPNDRFFAVRPEGSVSTLKIQRTERGDSAVYLCASSSYRDDIQYFGAGTRLSVL.

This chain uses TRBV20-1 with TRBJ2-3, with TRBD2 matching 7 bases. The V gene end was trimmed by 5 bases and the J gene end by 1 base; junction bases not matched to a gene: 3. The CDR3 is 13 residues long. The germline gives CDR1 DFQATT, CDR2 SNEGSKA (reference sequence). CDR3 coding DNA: TGCAGTGCTCCCCGGGGGGGCACAGATACGCAGTATTTT. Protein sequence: CSAPRGGTDTQYF.

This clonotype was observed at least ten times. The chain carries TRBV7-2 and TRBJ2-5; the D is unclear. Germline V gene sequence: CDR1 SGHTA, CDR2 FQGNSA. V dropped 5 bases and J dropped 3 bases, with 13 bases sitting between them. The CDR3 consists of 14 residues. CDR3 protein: CASSNYRAKETQYF. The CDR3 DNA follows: TGTGCCAGCAGCAATTACCGGGCCAAAGAGACCCAGTACTTC.

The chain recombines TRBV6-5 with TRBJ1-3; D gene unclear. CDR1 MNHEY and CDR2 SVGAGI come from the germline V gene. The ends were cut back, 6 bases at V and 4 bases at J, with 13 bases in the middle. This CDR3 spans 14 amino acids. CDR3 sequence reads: CASSSPASGNTIYF. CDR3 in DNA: TGTGCCAGCAGCTCCCCGGCCTCCGGAAACACCATATATTTT.

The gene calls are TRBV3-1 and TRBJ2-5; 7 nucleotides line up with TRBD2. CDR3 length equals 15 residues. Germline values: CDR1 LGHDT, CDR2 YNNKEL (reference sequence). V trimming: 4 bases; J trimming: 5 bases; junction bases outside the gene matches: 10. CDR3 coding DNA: TGTGCCAGCAGCCCCCGGGGAGGGGACGTGGAGACCCAGTACTTC. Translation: CASSPRGGDVETQYF.

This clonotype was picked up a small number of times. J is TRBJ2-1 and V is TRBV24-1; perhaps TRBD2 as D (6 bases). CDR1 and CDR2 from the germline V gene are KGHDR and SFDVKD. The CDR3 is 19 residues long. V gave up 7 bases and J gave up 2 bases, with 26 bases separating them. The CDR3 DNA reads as TGTGCCACCAGCGCACGACTTGCGGACACCGGAGGGACCTACAATGAGCAGTTCTTC. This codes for CATSARLADTGGTYNEQFF.

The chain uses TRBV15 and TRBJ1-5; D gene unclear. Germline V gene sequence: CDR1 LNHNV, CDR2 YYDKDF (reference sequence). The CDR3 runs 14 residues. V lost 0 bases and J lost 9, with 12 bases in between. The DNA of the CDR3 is TGTGCCACCAGCAGAGAAGTCGAGGGATCGCCCCAGCATTTT. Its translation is CATSREVEGSPQHF.

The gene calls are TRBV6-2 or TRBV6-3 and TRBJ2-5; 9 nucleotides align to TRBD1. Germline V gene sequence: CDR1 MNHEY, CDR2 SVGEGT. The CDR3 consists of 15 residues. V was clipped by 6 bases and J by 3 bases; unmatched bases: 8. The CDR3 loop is CASSQVGQGEETQYF. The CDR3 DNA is TGTGCCAGCAGCCAAGTGGGACAGGGTGAAGAGACCCAGTACTTC.

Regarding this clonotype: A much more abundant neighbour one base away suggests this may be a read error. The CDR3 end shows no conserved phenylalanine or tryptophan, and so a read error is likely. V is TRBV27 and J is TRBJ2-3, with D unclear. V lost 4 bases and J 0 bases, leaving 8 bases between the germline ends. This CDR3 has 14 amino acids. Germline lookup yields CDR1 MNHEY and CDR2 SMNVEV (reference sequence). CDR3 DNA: TGTGCCAGCAGTTGGCTGGGAAGCACAGATACGCAGTATTTG. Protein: CASSWLGSTDTQYL.

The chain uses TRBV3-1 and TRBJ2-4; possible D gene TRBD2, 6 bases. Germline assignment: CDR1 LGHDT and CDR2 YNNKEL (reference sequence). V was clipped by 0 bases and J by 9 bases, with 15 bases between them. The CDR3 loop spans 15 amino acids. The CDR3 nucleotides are TGTGCCAGCAGCCAAGATCAATCGGGGGTGAGCATTCAGTACTTC. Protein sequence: CASSQDQSGVSIQYF.

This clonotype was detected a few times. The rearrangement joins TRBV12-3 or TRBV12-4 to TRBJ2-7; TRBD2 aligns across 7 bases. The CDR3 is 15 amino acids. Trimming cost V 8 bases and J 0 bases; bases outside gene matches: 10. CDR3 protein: CASQRGGTSSYEQYF. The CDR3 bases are TGTGCCAGCCAGCGCGGGGGTACGAGCTCCTACGAGCAGTACTTC.

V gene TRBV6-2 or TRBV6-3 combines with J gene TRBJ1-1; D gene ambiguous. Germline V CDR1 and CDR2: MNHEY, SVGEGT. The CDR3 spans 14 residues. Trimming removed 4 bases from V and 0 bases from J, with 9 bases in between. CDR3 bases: TGTGCCAGCAGTTTTACGTACATGAACACTGAAGCTTTCTTT. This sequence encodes CASSFTYMNTEAFF.

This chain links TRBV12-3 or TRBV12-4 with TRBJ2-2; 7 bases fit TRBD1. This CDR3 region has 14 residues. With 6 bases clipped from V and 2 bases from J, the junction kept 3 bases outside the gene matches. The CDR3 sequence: CASRGTANTGELFF. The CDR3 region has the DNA TGTGCCAGCAGGGGGACAGCAAACACCGGGGAGCTGTTTTTT.